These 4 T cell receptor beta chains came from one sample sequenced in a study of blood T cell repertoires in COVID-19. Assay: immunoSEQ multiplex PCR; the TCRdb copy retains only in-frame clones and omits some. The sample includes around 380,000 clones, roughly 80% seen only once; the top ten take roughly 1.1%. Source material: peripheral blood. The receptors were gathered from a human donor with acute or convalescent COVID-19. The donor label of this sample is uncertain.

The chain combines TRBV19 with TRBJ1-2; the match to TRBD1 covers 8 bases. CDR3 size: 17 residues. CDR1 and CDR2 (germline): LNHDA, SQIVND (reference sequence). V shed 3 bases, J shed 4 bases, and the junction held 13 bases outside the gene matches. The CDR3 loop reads CASSIQGRGPSGYGYTF. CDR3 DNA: TGTGCCAGTAGTATTCAGGGCAGGGGGCCGTCTGGCTATGGCTACACCTTC.

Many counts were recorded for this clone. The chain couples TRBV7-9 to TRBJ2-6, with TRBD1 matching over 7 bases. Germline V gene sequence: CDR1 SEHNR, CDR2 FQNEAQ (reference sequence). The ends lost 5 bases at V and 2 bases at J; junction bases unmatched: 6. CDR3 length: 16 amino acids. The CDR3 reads CASSPTGTAGANVLTF. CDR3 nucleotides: TGTGCCAGCAGCCCGACCGGGACAGCTGGGGCCAACGTCCTGACTTTC.

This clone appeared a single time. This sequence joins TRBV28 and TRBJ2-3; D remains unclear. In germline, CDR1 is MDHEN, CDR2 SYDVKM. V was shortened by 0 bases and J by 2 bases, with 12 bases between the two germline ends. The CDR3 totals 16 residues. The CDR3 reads CASSLWSHPFTDTQYF. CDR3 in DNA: TGTGCCAGCAGTTTATGGAGTCATCCTTTCACAGATACGCAGTATTTT.

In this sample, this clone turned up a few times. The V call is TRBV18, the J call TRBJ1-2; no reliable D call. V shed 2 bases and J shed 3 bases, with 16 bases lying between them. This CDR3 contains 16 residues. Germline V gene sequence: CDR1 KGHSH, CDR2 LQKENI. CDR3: CASSPISNKQDYGYTF. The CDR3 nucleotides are TGTGCCAGCTCACCAATAAGTAACAAGCAGGACTATGGCTACACCTTC.